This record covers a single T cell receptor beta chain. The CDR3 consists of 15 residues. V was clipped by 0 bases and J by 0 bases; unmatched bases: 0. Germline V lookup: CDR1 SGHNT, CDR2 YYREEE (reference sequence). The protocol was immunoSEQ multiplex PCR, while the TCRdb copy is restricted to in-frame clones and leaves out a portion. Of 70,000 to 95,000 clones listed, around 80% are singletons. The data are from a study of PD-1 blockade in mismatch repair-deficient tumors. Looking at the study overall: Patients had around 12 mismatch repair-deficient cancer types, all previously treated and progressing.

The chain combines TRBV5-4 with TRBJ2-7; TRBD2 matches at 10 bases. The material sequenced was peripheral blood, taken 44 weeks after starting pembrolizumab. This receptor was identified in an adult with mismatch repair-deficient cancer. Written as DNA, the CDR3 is TGTGCCAGCAGCTTGGCTAGCGGGAGCTCCTACGAGCAGTACTTC. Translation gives CASSLASGSSYEQYF. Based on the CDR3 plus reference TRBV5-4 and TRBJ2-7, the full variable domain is ETGVTQSPTHLIKTRGQQVTLRCSSQSGHNTVSWYQQALGQGPQFIFQYYREEENGRGNFPPRFSGLQFPNYSSELNVNALELDDSALYLCASSLASGSSYEQYFGPGTRLTVT.